This T cell receptor beta chain was found in a study of cytomegalovirus exposure and HLA in healthy donors. Primers: 60 Vbeta forward and 13 Jbeta reverse. Assay: immunoSEQ multiplex PCR; the TCRdb copy retains only in-frame clones and omits some. The table records 180,000 or so clones, 80% to 90% of them present only once. V was pared by 3 bases and J by 4 bases, with 8 bases between. Germline V gene data show CDR1 as SGHRS and CDR2 as YFSETQ. The CDR3 is made up of 13 amino acids. The sample comprised PBMCs. This TCR came from a man aged 18-30 years in good health and CMV-seropositive. This chain uses TRBV5-1 with TRBJ2-1, with D perhaps TRBD2 (5 bases). This chain's CDR3 is CASSWGAYNEQFF. CDR3 bases: TGCGCCAGCAGCTGGGGAGCGTACAATGAGCAGTTCTTC. The full variable domain, with the rest looked up from reference TRBV5-1 and TRBJ2-1, is KAGVTQTPRYLIKTRGQQVTLSCSPISGHRSVSWYQQTPGQGLQFLFEYFSETQRNKGNFPGRFSGRQFSNSRSEMNVSTLELGDSALYLCASSWGAYNEQFFGPGTRLTVL.